Below, 18 T cell receptor beta chains from the same sample are listed, as sequenced in a study of cytomegalovirus exposure and HLA in healthy donors (dated by TCRdb to about 2017). Preparation of the library involved the immunoSEQ multiplex PCR assay. For the multiplex PCR, a mixture combining 60 forward primers for TCR Vbeta segments and 13 reverse primers for TCR Jbeta segments was used. Held by TCRdb, this immuneACCESS table contains in-frame sequences only and omits some clones. Under half of the omission traces to an unresolved V gene where checked; the cause of the rest is unknown. For this sample the table gives roughly 92,000 clones, of which 80% were detected only once. The ten largest clonotypes hold roughly 32% of the sample. The sample was PBMCs. The receptors were gathered from a man in his fifties or sixties in good health and CMV-seropositive.

This rearrangement joins TRBV6-6 to TRBJ2-1, with TRBD2 matching over 8 bases. Germline V gives CDR1 MNHNY, CDR2 SVGAGI (reference sequence). V was pared by 7 bases and J by 6 bases, with 8 bases of the junction left unmatched. The CDR3 covers 14 residues. The CDR3 nucleotides read TGTGCCAGCAATCGGGGACTAGGTACCAATGAGCAGTTCTTC. Its translation: CASNRGLGTNEQFF.

The chain employs TRBV6-5 and TRBJ2-5, with a tentative D call TRBD2 (7 bases). The CDR3 is 15 amino acids. Trimming took off 0 bases at V and 5 bases at J, with 13 bases between the two ends. Germline-derived CDR1 and CDR2 are MNHEY and SVGAGI. The CDR3 is CASSYSGGGEETQYF. The CDR3 bases are TGTGCCAGCAGTTACTCAGGGGGGGGCGAGGAGACCCAGTACTTC.

This clone was seen a single time. The junction does not match germline at one end; this may be a read error. The J gene is TRBJ2-2, the V gene TRBV7-7; 7 bases fit TRBD2. The CDR3 spans 17 residues. Germline values: CDR1 SSHAT, CDR2 FNYEAQ (reference sequence). This CDR3 reads CASSPRRGGRNTGELFF. In DNA form, the CDR3 reads TGTGCTAGCAGCCCCCGTAGGGGCGGGAGGAACACCGGGGAGCTGTTTTTT.

This chain connects TRBV30 to TRBJ2-3; 10 bases line up with TRBD2. Germline V lookup: CDR1 GTSNPN, CDR2 SVGIG (reference sequence). With V trimmed by 3 bases and J by 0 bases, 6 bases remained unmatched. This CDR3 has 16 amino acids. CDR3 DNA: TGTGCCTGGAGCTTTACTAGCGGGGTCAGCACAGATACGCAGTATTTT. It yields the protein CAWSFTSGVSTDTQYF.

The J gene is TRBJ2-5, the V gene TRBV30; TRBD2 matches 9 bases. Per germline, CDR1 GTSNPN and CDR2 SVGIG (reference sequence). This CDR3 has 13 amino acids. V shed 5 bases and J 5 bases; nucleotides not matched to a gene: 6. CDR3 in DNA: TGTGCCTGGTTAAGAGCGGGAGGTGAGACCCAGTACTTC. This sequence encodes CAWLRAGGETQYF.

This clone was observed a handful of times. The chain has TRBV6-5 and TRBJ2-4, with 8 bases aligning to TRBD1. The V gene end was trimmed by 3 bases and the J gene end by 9 bases; junction bases not matched to a gene: 7. Germline CDR1 reads MNHEY; CDR2 reads SVGAGI. CDR3 length equals 14 residues. DNA for the CDR3: TGTGCCAGCAGTTATGGGACAGGAGCTCCCATTCAGTACTTC. Translating gives CASSYGTGAPIQYF.

This chain links TRBV6-5 with TRBJ2-7, with 7 nucleotides matching TRBD1. Germline values: CDR1 MNHEY, CDR2 SVGAGI. CDR3 size: 15 residues. V trimming: 4 bases; J trimming: 3 bases; junction bases outside the gene matches: 9. The CDR3 sequence is CASSSGTALNYEQYF. In DNA, the CDR3 is TGTGCCAGCAGTTCAGGGACAGCATTAAACTACGAGCAGTACTTC.

The sample holds a few counts of this clone. The V call is TRBV11-2, the J call TRBJ2-5; 10 positions match TRBD1. The germline V gene has CDR1 SGHAT and CDR2 FQNNGV. Unmatched junction bases numbered 8, after V lost 5 bases and J lost 2 bases. The CDR3 has 16 amino acids. This CDR3 reads CASSLWDRGSQETQYF. CDR3 coding DNA: TGTGCCAGCAGCCTATGGGACAGGGGAAGTCAAGAGACCCAGTACTTC.

The sample holds one count of this clone. The chain carries TRBV27 and TRBJ1-2, with 8 bases fitting TRBD1. The CDR3 has 14 amino acids. Trimming took 4 bases from V and 7 from J; bases not matched to a gene: 8. Germline assignment: CDR1 MNHEY and CDR2 SMNVEV (reference sequence). The CDR3 nucleotides read TGTGCCAGCAGTTCGGACAGGGCTGAGAGTGGCTACACCTTC. Its translation is CASSSDRAESGYTF.

The chain uses TRBV28 and TRBJ2-3; TRBD2 agrees at 10 bases. The CDR3 extends over 15 amino acids. CDR1 MDHEN and CDR2 SYDVKM come from the germline V gene. V lost 5 bases to trimming and J lost 2 bases; unmatched junction nucleotides: 4. The CDR3 is CASSPLAGDTDTQYF. The CDR3 region has the DNA TGTGCCAGCAGTCCCCTAGCGGGAGACACAGATACGCAGTATTTT.

The CDR3: CSVATGEETQYF. The CDR3 nucleotides are TGCAGCGTCGCGACAGGGGAGGAGACCCAGTACTTC. This chain joins TRBV29-1 and TRBJ2-5, with 8 nucleotides matching TRBD1. The junction had 5 bases not matched to a gene; V was cut back by 6 bases and J by 5 bases. From germline, CDR1 is SQVTM and CDR2 ANQGSEA. The CDR3 covers 12 residues. Complete variable domain (other parts from reference TRBV29-1 and TRBJ2-5): SAVISQKPSRDICQRGTSLTIQCQVDSQVTMMFWYRQQPGQSLTLIATANQGSEATYESGFVIDKFPISRPNLTFSTLTVSNMSPEDSSIYLCSVATGEETQYFGPGTRLLVL.

The chain has TRBV21-1 and TRBJ2-3; the table's D call TRBD2 went unverified against the DNA. TRBV21-1 is labeled a pseudogene. The CDR3 is made up of 15 amino acids. As DNA, the CDR3 is TGTGCCAGCAGGTTGAGTAGCGGGGGCACAGATACGCAGTATTTT. Amino acids: CASRLSSGGTDTQYF.

This clone was counted a few times. The chain couples TRBV29-1 to TRBJ1-4; tentative D call: TRBD1 (6 bases). Trimming removed 5 bases from V and 4 bases from J, with 11 bases in between. Germline CDR1 reads SQVTM; CDR2 reads ANQGSEA. The CDR3 spans 13 residues. CDR3 sequence: CSVYRVGNEKLFF. CDR3 sequence (DNA): TGCAGCGTTTACAGGGTTGGTAATGAAAAACTGTTTTTT.

The chain joins TRBV27 to TRBJ2-6; D is possibly TRBD2 (6 bases). The V end was cut by 7 bases, the J end by 3 bases, with 19 bases between. CDR3 size: 17 residues. Germline V CDR1 and CDR2: MNHEY, SMNVEV (reference sequence). DNA for the CDR3: TGTGCCAGCACCTCCGGGACTGTGTACGGTGGGGCCAACGTCCTGACTTTC. It is translated as CASTSGTVYGGANVLTF.

The CDR3 sequence is CASSTGTGAVYEQYF. Written as DNA, the CDR3 is TGTGCCAGTAGTACTGGGACAGGTGCCGTCTACGAGCAGTACTTC. The chain combines TRBV19 with TRBJ2-7, with 8 nucleotides matching TRBD1. V dropped 4 bases and J dropped 3; count of bases not matched to a gene: 8. The CDR3 has 15 residues. The V gene's germline CDR1 is LNHDA and CDR2 SQIVND (reference sequence).

The rearrangement links TRBV7-6 to TRBJ2-5; the match to TRBD1 covers 8 bases. The J call may not be correct, given that the DNA end is closer to TRBJ2-7. CDR3 length: 15 residues. Per the germline V gene, CDR1 is SGHVS and CDR2 is FNYEAQ. The CDR3 loop is CASSAGGGGANEQYF. CDR3 nucleotides: TGTGCCAGCAGCGCAGGGGGCGGAGGTGCAAACGAGCAGTACTTC.

The genes are TRBV6-5 and TRBJ1-5; TRBD1 agrees at 8 bases. Germline CDR1 and CDR2: MNHEY and SVGAGI. The CDR3 has 15 residues. Losses at the gene ends were 5 bases for V and 2 bases for J; bases not matched to a gene: 5. CDR3 in amino acids: CASSRGQVGNQPQHF. Written as DNA, the CDR3 is TGTGCCAGCAGTAGGGGACAGGTCGGCAATCAGCCCCAGCATTTT.

The V call is TRBV7-3, the J call TRBJ2-7; D may be TRBD2 (6 bases). The CDR3 is 14 amino acids. Trimming removed 3 bases at V and 2 bases at J, with 11 bases between. Germline lookup yields CDR1 SGHTA and CDR2 FQGTGA. For the CDR3, the DNA is TGTGCCAGCAGCTTCGCGGGATCCACCTACGAGCAGTACTTC. Protein product: CASSFAGSTYEQYF.